Detailed here is one T cell receptor beta chain. Its antigen target is currently unknown. At one end, the junction sequence differs from germline, possibly due to a read error. This sample was included in a study of CD8+CD57+ T cells in acquired aplastic anemia (dated by TCRdb to about 2018). Notes on the research overall: A mean of approximately 3 ug of DNA, ranging from roughly 0.2 to 27.4 ug, was extracted from sorted CD4+ and CD8+ cells. An average of approximately 9.8 million reads for CD4+ cells and 11.0 million reads for CD8+ cells was obtained from healthy donor samples. Study-wide findings and limitations: Although 25 to 30 CD8+ CDR3 sequences were shared by patients and controls, these sequences appeared highly expressed in patients and within the immunodominant clones of patients. Patients and healthy controls showed no significant difference in CD8+ Simpson's diversity (P=0.060).

The CDR3, from cysteine to phenylalanine, totals 13 residues. This entry keeps only the CDR3 DNA: 39 bases, framed from base 1. CDR1 LNHNV and CDR2 YYDKDF are derived from the germline V gene (reference sequence). In this study, sorted CD4+ and CD8+ T cells from the blood of healthy subjects and of severe aplastic anemia patients had their TCR repertoires deep-sequenced. Ficoll-Paque density gradient centrifugation was used to isolate peripheral blood mononuclear cells. Before DNA extraction, CD4+ and CD8+ T cells were sorted with FACS or magnetic beads. Profiling of TCR beta VDJ combinations and CDR3 sequences used genomic DNA as the template. TCR repertoire sequencing was run on an Illumina HiSeq 2000. The paper's data handling went like this. TRBV/TRBJ rearrangement plots, CDR3 size and DJ length profiles, and Simpson's diversity index were used to evaluate the repertoires. The immunodominant clone was defined as the most abundant DNA sequence in deep sequencing data. CDR3 amino acid sequences were screened for sharing across subjects and compared with published repertoires and the VDJdb database. The public reads were quality trimmed at Q25 with fastp and then assembled into clones with MiXCR by TCRdb, keeping productive beta chains. For every CDR3 protein sequence, its rows merge into one entry that carries the most common genes and DNA. The V and J calls follow TCRdb's processing rather than the paper's. This sample has about 400,000 distinct CDR3 sequences in its table, and about 70% of those were observed once. 3% to 5% of the sample lies in the top ten.

Sequences were obtained from sorted CD4+, CD8+, or CD8+CD57+ T cells (not recorded which) from PBMCs. The TCR was taken from a human donor in good health, serving as a control. The sequence links TRBV15 to TRBJ2-2; the D gene identity is not certain. In nucleotide form, the sequence is TGTGCCAGCAGCAGAGTGATAAAGGAGACGCTGTACTTC. The translation is CASSRVIKETLYF.